What follows describes a single T cell receptor (beta chain). Its antigen remains unidentified. At one of its ends the junction is not consistent with the germline gene, which may arise from a read error. 60 Vbeta and 13 Jbeta primers were used in PCR. Clones were sequenced by immunoSEQ multiplex PCR, and TCRdb holds only the in-frame ones, with some missing. The sample includes under 200,000 clones, about four fifths of them seen just once. This entry is derived from a study of cytomegalovirus exposure and HLA in healthy donors. On the study more broadly: Earlier sequencing of about 200 million T cells yielded around 100 million unique TCR beta sequences.

The CDR3 is made up of 13 amino acids. From germline, CDR1 is SEHNR and CDR2 FQNEAQ (reference sequence). Whole-study results and caveats: Previous analysis showed most TCR beta V segments were productive about 90% or about 30% of the time.

The sequenced sample was PBMCs. The TCR comes from a male donor in good health and CMV-seropositive. V is TRBV7-9 and J is TRBJ2-3; tentatively, D is TRBD2 (6 bases). Here the CDR3 reads CSSSLVQAGTQYF. CDR3 DNA: TGTTCCAGCAGCTTAGTACAAGCGGGTACGCAGTATTTT.